This T cell receptor (beta chain) came from a study of CD8 T cells in ankylosing spondylitis. TCRdb itself ran the 5' RACE reads through MiXCR, one entry per CDR3 protein. In the table there are under 300,000 distinct CDR3 sequences, over 8.5% of which are singletons. Germline-derived CDR1 and CDR2 are LNHNV and YYDKDF (reference sequence). The CDR3 runs to 14 residues. Trimming cost V 6 bases and J 7 bases; bases outside gene matches: 8. This clonotype was seen many times. This chain joins TRBV15 and TRBJ2-3; 9 nucleotides agree with TRBD1. The specimen was blood, either unsorted or a sorted T cell fraction (not recorded which). The clonotype was recovered from a male donor with ankylosing spondylitis or in good health (not recorded which). The CDR3 sequence: CATSPGTGRNTQYF. In DNA form, the CDR3 reads TGTGCCACCAGTCCTGGGACAGGGAGGAATACGCAGTATTTT.